Shown below are 24 T cell receptor beta chains from a single sample sequenced in a study of T cell repertoires in cytomegalovirus infection. TCRdb re-called the reads through MiXCR, storing one row per CDR3 protein. The sample shows approximately 130,000 distinct CDR3 sequences, 20% to 30% of them seen only once. These TCRs' antigens remain unknown. The sample comprised PBMCs, sequenced either directly or after in vitro stimulation (not recorded which). The receptor source for this set is a human donor in good health (CMV status not recorded). Some clones in this sample may be carry-over from other donors' samples.

V is TRBV10-3 and J is TRBJ2-5; TRBD2 aligns across 11 bases. J gave up 5 bases and V 3 bases, and 11 bases lay outside the gene matches. CDR3 length equals 17 residues. Germline V gene lookup returns CDR1 ENHRY and CDR2 SYGVKD. CDR3 nucleotide sequence: TGTGCCATCAGTGACGACGGGACTAGCGGCATCCGGGAGACCCAGTACTTC. Translation: CAISDDGTSGIRETQYF.

This clonotype was detected ten times or more. This sequence joins TRBV9 and TRBJ2-1; D possibly corresponds to TRBD1 (5 bases). The V and J ends lost 2 bases and 8 bases respectively, with 17 bases between them. The CDR3 covers 15 residues. Looked up from germline, CDR1 is SGDLS and CDR2 is YYNGEE. CDR3: CASSVQGASVHEQFF. Here the CDR3 DNA reads TGTGCCAGCAGCGTGCAGGGCGCAAGTGTCCATGAGCAGTTCTTC.

The chain combines TRBV4-2 with TRBJ2-5; TRBD2 matches 9 bases. J lost 6 bases, V lost 3 bases, and 8 bases had no gene match. Germline V lookup: CDR1 LGHNA, CDR2 YNFKEQ. The CDR3 sequence is 15 residues long. CDR3 amino acids: CASSQRGGSEQTQYF. The DNA for the CDR3 is TGTGCCAGCAGCCAGCGGGGGGGGTCAGAGCAGACCCAGTACTTC.

The chain uses TRBV7-2 and TRBJ2-7; TRBD2 agrees at 9 bases. CDR1 is SGHTA, CDR2 FQGNSA, per germline. The CDR3 spans 15 residues. J lost 9 bases, V lost 2 bases, and 11 bases had no gene match. The CDR3 loop reads CASSLRRLAALGQYF. CDR3 DNA: TGTGCCAGCAGCTTAAGAAGACTAGCGGCGCTGGGGCAGTACTTC.

The rearrangement uses TRBV7-9 and TRBJ1-2, with D maybe TRBD1 (6 bases). Germline CDR1 SEHNR, CDR2 FQNEAQ (reference sequence). The CDR3 contains 16 residues. Trimming left V 3 bases short and J 2 bases short, with 16 bases between. In nucleotides, the CDR3 is TGTGCCAGCAGCTTCCCTCGACAGGACGTCAACTATGGCTACACCTTC. Protein product: CASSFPRQDVNYGYTF.

This clonotype came up many times. A much larger clone lies a single base off, so this may be a read error. The CDR3 DNA follows: TGTGCCAGCAGCTTCCACACAGATACGCAGTATTTT. This encodes CASSFHTDTQYF. The genes are TRBV7-2 and TRBJ2-3; D unresolved. The CDR3 is made up of 12 amino acids. Trimming pared 3 bases from V and 2 bases from J, leaving 3 bases between. Germline loops: CDR1 SGHTA, CDR2 FQGNSA.

The chain uses TRBV2 and TRBJ2-2, with TRBD1 matching 8 bases. This CDR3 has 15 amino acids. Losses at the gene ends were 7 bases for V and 0 bases for J; bases not matched to a gene: 4. Germline assignment: CDR1 SNHLY and CDR2 FYNNEI. CDR3 nucleotide sequence: TGTGCCAGCAAATCACAGGGGGCGAACACCGGGGAGCTGTTTTTT. Amino acid sequence: CASKSQGANTGELFF.

This clonotype appeared a few times. This chain joins TRBV2 and TRBJ2-1; 13 nucleotides align to TRBD2. CDR1 is SNHLY and CDR2 is FYNNEI in the germline V gene. Unmatched junction bases numbered 9, after V lost 1 base and J lost 0 bases. This CDR3 has 20 residues. The CDR3 sequence: CASSEVFYRLAGGSYNEQFF. CDR3 DNA sequence: TGTGCCAGCAGTGAAGTCTTTTACCGACTAGCGGGAGGCTCCTACAATGAGCAGTTCTTC.

This clonotype was observed many times. The chain recombines TRBV7-2 with TRBJ2-5; possible D gene TRBD1, 5 bases. The germline V and J ends were trimmed by 5 bases and 5 bases, with 15 bases remaining between them. The CDR3 totals 14 residues. Germline V gene data show CDR1 as SGHTA and CDR2 as FQGNSA. CDR3 coding DNA: TGTGCCAGCAGCGCCCCAGGGCGTTGGGAGACCCAGTACTTC. It codes for CASSAPGRWETQYF.

Only a few counts were recorded for this clonotype. The genes are TRBV5-4 and TRBJ1-1, with 7 bases that match TRBD1. The CDR3 runs 15 residues. The V and J ends lost 5 bases and 5 bases, in that order; junction bases with no gene match: 12. Per germline, CDR1 SGHNT and CDR2 YYREEE (reference sequence). CDR3 in amino acids: CASRPETGRWTEAFF. The CDR3, as DNA: TGTGCCAGCAGGCCGGAGACAGGGCGATGGACTGAAGCTTTCTTT. The full variable domain, rest sourced from reference TRBV5-4 and TRBJ1-1, is ETGVTQSPTHLIKTRGQQVTLRCSSQSGHNTVSWYQQALGQGPQFIFQYYREEENGRGNFPPRFSGLQFPNYSSELNVNALELDDSALYLCASRPETGRWTEAFFGQGTRLTVV.

The chain uses TRBV4-3 and TRBJ2-5; 7 positions match TRBD1. Losses at the gene ends were 1 base for V and 5 bases for J; bases not matched to a gene: 4. The germline CDR1 and CDR2 sequences are LGHNA and YSLEER. This CDR3 contains 14 residues. CDR3 amino acids: CASSQGQGGETQYF. Written as DNA, the CDR3 is TGCGCCAGCAGCCAAGGACAGGGTGGGGAGACCCAGTACTTC.

The chain is built from TRBV10-2 and TRBJ2-3; D is ambiguous. From germline, CDR1 is WSHSY and CDR2 SAAADI. V gave up 5 bases and J gave up 0 bases, with 6 bases separating them. The length of the CDR3 is 13 residues. DNA for the CDR3: TGCGCCAGCAGTCTGCACAGCACAGATACGCAGTATTTT. This sequence encodes CASSLHSTDTQYF.

The J gene is TRBJ1-1, the V gene TRBV6-5; TRBD1 is a possible D gene (5 bases). V was trimmed by 2 bases and J by 0 bases, leaving 10 bases between them. Looked up from germline, CDR1 is MNHEY and CDR2 is SVGAGI. The CDR3 spans 15 residues. The CDR3 sequence: CASSYASTVNTEAFF. The DNA of the CDR3 is TGTGCCAGCAGTTACGCATCGACAGTGAACACTGAAGCTTTCTTT.

As for this clonotype: The final CDR3 position lacks the conserved phenylalanine or tryptophan, pointing to a likely read error. The V call is TRBV11-2, the J call TRBJ2-1; no clear D gene. CDR1 and CDR2 (germline): SGHAT, FQNNGV. The CDR3 loop spans 12 amino acids. The CDR3 is CSSSLDTDEQFL. The CDR3 DNA is TGTTCCAGCAGCTTAGATACAGATGAGCAGTTCTTA.

This clonotype was seen only a few times. This chain uses TRBV6-1 with TRBJ2-1, with 7 bases matching TRBD1. CDR1 and CDR2 (germline): MNHNS, SASEGT. The CDR3 sequence is 14 residues long. Trimming at V came to 6 bases and at J to 9 bases, leaving 11 bases not matched to a gene. The CDR3 sequence is CASSPSQGVVEQFF. In nucleotides, the CDR3 is TGTGCCAGCAGCCCGTCCCAGGGGGTGGTTGAGCAGTTCTTC.

The sample holds many counts of this clonotype. This chain links TRBV25-1 with TRBJ2-7, with a tentative D call TRBD2 (5 bases). Germline V lookup: CDR1 MGHDK, CDR2 SYGVNS. V lost 4 bases, J lost 4 bases, and 5 bases lay in between. The CDR3 consists of 11 residues. The CDR3 sequence is CASSGGYEQYF. In nucleotides, the CDR3 is TGTGCCAGCAGTGGCGGGTACGAGCAGTACTTC.

The chain has TRBV2 and TRBJ1-6, with unresolved D. The CDR3 is 16 amino acids. CDR1 and CDR2 from the germline V gene are SNHLY and FYNNEI. Deletions cut 8 bases from V and 0 bases from J, with 14 bases between. The DNA for the CDR3 is TGTGCCAGCGTAGGAAGGCGCGGCTCCTATAATTCACCCCTCCACTTT. It translates to CASVGRRGSYNSPLHF.

The V call is TRBV6-1, the J call TRBJ2-7, with D possibly being TRBD2 (5 bases). Per germline, CDR1 MNHNS and CDR2 SASEGT. This CDR3 has 14 residues. The CDR3 DNA reads as TGTTTGGTGAGGTCGGGGATTACGATCTACGAGCAGTACGTC. Translating it yields CLVRSGITIYEQYV.

This chain connects TRBV28 to TRBJ2-1; D is unresolved. The CDR3 has 14 amino acids. The V gene lost 2 bases and the J gene lost 2 bases, with 7 bases spanning the gap. The germline CDR1 and CDR2 sequences are MDHEN and SYDVKM. The CDR3 coding sequence is TGTGCCAGCAGTTTACCTCACCCCTACAATGAGCAGTTCTTC. As protein: CASSLPHPYNEQFF.

The chain has TRBV9 and TRBJ2-1; D is possibly TRBD2 (5 bases). There are 16 residues in the CDR3. The V and J ends lost 4 bases and 1 base respectively, with 15 bases between them. Per the germline V gene, CDR1 is SGDLS and CDR2 is YYNGEE. CDR3 bases: TGTGCCAGCAGCTCGGACTGGCGTCGGTCCTACAATGAGCAGTTCTTC. This translates into CASSSDWRRSYNEQFF.

The gene calls are TRBV27 and TRBJ2-1, with a possible D match to TRBD2 (5 bases). Trimming cost V 3 bases and J 9 bases, with 15 bases left between them. Germline V gene sequence: CDR1 MNHEY, CDR2 SMNVEV (reference sequence). The CDR3 has 14 residues. CDR3 sequence reads: CASSFSAPRGEQFF. In nucleotides, the CDR3 is TGTGCCAGCAGTTTTTCGGCCCCCCGGGGTGAGCAGTTCTTC.

V gene TRBV6-2 or TRBV6-3 combines with J gene TRBJ1-2, with D tentatively TRBD1 (6 bases). Germline assignment: CDR1 MNHEY and CDR2 SVGEGT. V shed 5 bases and J shed 3 bases, with 22 bases lying between them. The CDR3 spans 17 residues. CDR3 in DNA: TGTGCCAGCAGTCCCCAGGGGCCCTTAGGGATGGACTATGGCTACACCTTC. Protein product: CASSPQGPLGMDYGYTF.

The V and J genes are TRBV7-4 and TRBJ2-1; the D is unclear. The germline V and J ends were trimmed by 5 bases and 4 bases, with 12 bases remaining between them. The CDR3 covers 14 residues. Germline assignment: CDR1 SGHVT and CDR2 SQSDAQ. CDR3 sequence reads: CASSPTGDYNEQFF. CDR3 DNA sequence: TGTGCCAGCAGCCCCACTGGGGATTACAATGAGCAGTTCTTC.

The rearrangement uses TRBV5-1 and TRBJ2-3; 9 nucleotides agree with TRBD2. In germline, CDR1 is SGHRS, CDR2 YFSETQ. Losses at the gene ends were 4 bases for V and 1 base for J; bases not matched to a gene: 7. The CDR3 is 16 amino acids. The CDR3 coding sequence is TGCGCCAGCAGCCTACACCGGACTAGCGGCACAGATACGCAGTATTTT. This codes for CASSLHRTSGTDTQYF.